Here is one T cell receptor beta chain with its context. If patients had autoimmune disease history or systemic immunosuppression, they were excluded. This entry belongs to a study of OX40 agonist ivuxolimab in advanced cancers. Study background: The drug used for patients, ivuxolimab, was an agonistic anti-OX40 (CD134) antibody.

The table came from immunoSEQ multiplex PCR; TCRdb's copy has only in-frame clones and leaves some out. The sample includes 80,000 to 90,000 clones, about 81% seen only once; the top ten take approximately 1.7%. This CDR3 spans 14 amino acids. The V end lost 4 bases, the J end lost 3 bases, and 13 bases lay between the germline ends. Germline V lookup: CDR1 LNHDA, CDR2 SQIVND (reference sequence). The clonotype was recovered from an adult with an advanced solid tumor such as melanoma, head and neck, liver or kidney cancer. V is TRBV19 and J is TRBJ2-7, with D perhaps assigned TRBD1 or TRBD2 (6 bases each). Sequencing was performed on CD4+ or CD8+ T cells sorted from blood, taken in a trial of the OX40 agonist ivuxolimab. The CDR3 sequence is CASSSGGGIYEQYF. The CDR3 bases are TGTGCCAGTAGTAGCGGAGGGGGGATCTACGAGCAGTACTTC.